This entry lists 23 T cell receptor beta chains sequenced from one sample in a study of identical twins. TCRdb called the 5' RACE reads again in MiXCR, with one record for every CDR3 protein. The table lists a few hundred thousand distinct CDR3 sequences, roughly 8.7% of them singletons. These records were also assigned to another study, of yellow fever vaccine responses in identical twins.

The sample comprised CD8+ T cells sorted from blood. The receptors originated from a woman between 18 and 30 years old in good health.

V and J are TRBV20-1 and TRBJ1-2, with D possibly being TRBD1 (5 bases). V was shortened by 6 bases and J by 2 bases, with 22 bases between the two germline ends. Germline-derived CDR1 and CDR2 are DFQATT and SNEGSKA (reference sequence). CDR3 length equals 16 residues. DNA for the CDR3: TGCAGTGCCTCAGAGGGGTTGGGGAATCCAAACTATGGCTACACCTTC. This gives the protein CSASEGLGNPNYGYTF.

This clonotype has just a few counts. The chain combines TRBV29-1 with TRBJ2-7; 7 positions match TRBD1. Germline CDR1 SQVTM, CDR2 ANQGSEA. The CDR3 length is 13 residues. J was trimmed by 3 bases and V by 7 bases; bases with no gene match: 9. The CDR3 DNA reads TGCAGCGCCCGGACAGGTCCTTTCTACGAGCAGTACTTC. Protein: CSARTGPFYEQYF.

This clonotype was counted between two and nine times. The chain couples TRBV7-8 to TRBJ1-1, with no clear D. CDR1 and CDR2 (germline): SGHVS, FQNEAQ. The germline V and J ends were trimmed by 4 bases and 1 base, with 10 bases remaining between them. This CDR3 has 14 residues. The DNA for the CDR3 is TGTGCCAGCAGCTCCTTGACACCGAACACTGAAGCTTTCTTT. This codes for CASSSLTPNTEAFF.

The table lists this clonotype with a few counts. V and J are TRBV3-1 and TRBJ2-2, with D tentatively TRBD1 (5 bases). V was pared by 1 base and J by 6 bases, with 18 bases between. Germline-derived CDR1 and CDR2 are LGHDT and YNNKEL (reference sequence). The CDR3 is 17 residues long. CDR3: CASSQAEGVVWSGELFF. The CDR3 nucleotides read TGTGCCAGCAGCCAAGCAGAAGGGGTAGTTTGGTCCGGGGAGCTGTTTTTT.

The chain employs TRBV20-1 and TRBJ2-2, with a weak D call TRBD1 (6 bases). Germline CDR1 reads DFQATT; CDR2 reads SNEGSKA (reference sequence). CDR3 length equals 18 residues. Trimming took off 3 bases at V and 0 bases at J, with 20 bases between the two ends. The CDR3 DNA follows: TGCAGTGCTAGTATCTTTGGGGGCGGGCGTTCGAACACCGGGGAGCTGTTTTTT. It codes for CSASIFGGGRSNTGELFF.

The chain has TRBV14 and TRBJ1-2; no reliable D call. Germline V CDR1 and CDR2: SGHDN, FVKESK. The V and J ends lost 1 base and 4 bases respectively, with 7 bases between them. The CDR3 covers 13 residues. The DNA for the CDR3 is TGTGCCAGCAGCCAAGCGCCAGCCTATGGCTACACCTTC. Protein: CASSQAPAYGYTF.

This clonotype was seen a handful of times. The chain is built from TRBV2 and TRBJ1-5; D gene ambiguous. Per the germline V gene, CDR1 is SNHLY and CDR2 is FYNNEI. This CDR3 spans 15 amino acids. Trimming took 2 bases from V and 3 from J, leaving 11 bases between them. CDR3 sequence (DNA): TGTGCCAGCAGTGAAAGTTTGTCGGACAATCAGCCCCAGCATTTT. Encoded protein: CASSESLSDNQPQHF.

J is TRBJ1-1 and V is TRBV28; D is undetermined. This CDR3 is built from 13 residues. CDR1 and CDR2 (germline): MDHEN, SYDVKM. Trimming removed 6 bases at V and 8 bases at J, with 16 bases between. DNA of the CDR3: TGTGCCAGCAGCATTTTAGTAGGGAGCGAAGCTTTCTTT. Its protein is CASSILVGSEAFF.

This clonotype was counted ten times or more. DNA for the CDR3: TGTGCCAGCAGCTTTAACTACGAGCAGTACTTC. Encoded protein: CASSFNYEQYF. The chain couples TRBV7-9 to TRBJ2-7; D gene unclear. In germline, CDR1 is SEHNR, CDR2 FQNEAQ (reference sequence). There are 11 residues in the CDR3. V was pared by 3 bases and J by 3 bases, with 3 bases between.

This chain links TRBV24-1 with TRBJ2-2; tentatively, D is TRBD2 (5 bases). Germline-derived CDR1 and CDR2 are KGHDR and SFDVKD. The CDR3 is made up of 14 amino acids. The V gene lost 8 bases and the J gene lost 2 bases, with 11 bases spanning the gap. CDR3 protein: CATNEGPNTGELFF. The CDR3, as DNA: TGTGCCACCAATGAGGGCCCCAACACCGGGGAGCTGTTTTTT.

CDR3 in amino acids: CASRPAGVNEQFF. The CDR3 DNA is TGTGCCAGCAGGCCGGCAGGGGTCAATGAGCAGTTCTTC. The chain is built from TRBV2 and TRBJ2-1; D may be TRBD1 (6 bases). V lost 6 bases and J 6 bases, leaving 12 bases between the germline ends. This CDR3 contains 13 residues. Germline V gives CDR1 SNHLY, CDR2 FYNNEI.

This clonotype was seen a handful of times. The rearrangement uses TRBV29-1 and TRBJ2-3, with D perhaps TRBD1 or TRBD2 (6 bases each). CDR1 and CDR2 (germline): SQVTM, ANQGSEA. The CDR3 runs to 14 residues. The CDR3 DNA sequence: TGCGCTGCCAGGGGAGGTCACTTCCCAGATACGCAGTATTTT. Translated, it gives CAARGGHFPDTQYF.

This clonotype came up a few times. The chain employs TRBV9 and TRBJ2-5; 9 bases align to TRBD2. With 0 bases clipped from V and 5 bases from J, the junction kept 8 bases outside the gene matches. The germline CDR1 and CDR2 sequences are SGDLS and YYNGEE. This CDR3 has 16 residues. CDR3: CASSVGGSGGWETQYF. As DNA, the CDR3 is TGTGCCAGCAGCGTAGGTGGTAGCGGGGGCTGGGAGACCCAGTACTTC.

Note on this clonotype: It may be a read error: a sequence one base away is much more abundant. The final CDR3 position lacks the conserved phenylalanine or tryptophan, pointing to a likely read error. The chain has TRBV7-9 and TRBJ2-7; perhaps TRBD2 as D (5 bases). The CDR3 has 14 amino acids. The germline CDR1 and CDR2 sequences are SEHNR and FQNEAQ (reference sequence). Trimming pared 1 base from V and 3 bases from J, leaving 10 bases between. CDR3 nucleotide sequence: TGTGCCAGCAGCTTAGTCGGGGATTACTACGAGCAGTACTCC. It translates to CASSLVGDYYEQYS.

The chain combines TRBV11-2 with TRBJ2-7; D ambiguous. Germline V gene sequence: CDR1 SGHAT, CDR2 FQNNGV. CDR3 length equals 11 residues. The V and J ends lost 2 bases and 6 bases respectively, with 5 bases between them. For the CDR3, the DNA is TGTGCCAGCAGCTTAATGGGCGAGCAGTACTTC. This translates into CASSLMGEQYF. Using reference TRBV11-2 and TRBJ2-7 for the parts outside the CDR3, the full variable domain is EAGVAQSPRYKIIEKRQSVAFWCNPISGHATLYWYQQILGQGPKLLIQFQNNGVVDDSQLPKDRFSAERLKGVDSTLKIQPAKLEDSAVYLCASSLMGEQYFGPGTRLTVT.

V and J are TRBV29-1 and TRBJ2-1; weak D call: TRBD2 (6 bases). The V end was cut by 6 bases, the J end by 5 bases, with 8 bases between. CDR1 and CDR2 from the germline V gene are SQVTM and ANQGSEA. This CDR3 has 11 amino acids. The CDR3 here is CSVGRNNEQFF. CDR3 nucleotide sequence: TGCAGCGTCGGGAGAAACAATGAGCAGTTCTTC.

A few counts support this clonotype. The CDR3 bases are TGTGCCAGCAGCGTAGGGGACGGTAGCCATGAGCAGTTCTTC. Residues: CASSVGDGSHEQFF. The chain couples TRBV9 to TRBJ2-1; D may be TRBD1 or TRBD2 (5 bases each). With 0 bases removed from V and 8 bases from J, the gap between germline ends came to 12 bases. The length of the CDR3 is 14 residues. Germline values: CDR1 SGDLS, CDR2 YYNGEE.

This clonotype was seen at least ten times. The rearrangement uses TRBV29-1 and TRBJ2-1; TRBD1 or TRBD2 may be the D gene (6 bases each). Germline-derived CDR1 and CDR2 are SQVTM and ANQGSEA. Trimming left V 3 bases short and J 5 bases short, with 23 bases between. CDR3 length: 17 amino acids. The CDR3, as DNA: TGCAGCGTTGACGGGACTTTCTCCAGGGGCTATGACAATGAGCAGTTCTTC. Amino acids: CSVDGTFSRGYDNEQFF.

This clonotype was picked up a small number of times. The chain combines TRBV20-1 with TRBJ2-7, with a possible D match to TRBD1 (6 bases). V lost 0 bases and J lost 1, with 16 bases in between. This CDR3 is 16 amino acids long. Per the germline V gene, CDR1 is DFQATT and CDR2 is SNEGSKA (reference sequence). The CDR3 sequence is CSARDPRDTFSYEQYF. The CDR3 coding sequence is TGCAGTGCTAGAGATCCAAGGGACACCTTTTCCTACGAGCAGTACTTC.

In this sample, this clonotype turned up a few times. The V call is TRBV20-1, the J call TRBJ2-3, with TRBD2 matching 7 bases. Germline CDR1 is DFQATT and CDR2 is SNEGSKA (reference sequence). V was pared by 1 base and J by 2 bases, with 3 bases of the junction left unmatched. This CDR3 is built from 14 residues. The CDR3 bases are TGCAGTGCTAGAGTGAGGGACTACACAGATACGCAGTATTTT. It encodes CSARVRDYTDTQYF.

The table lists this clonotype with a few counts. This rearrangement joins TRBV29-1 to TRBJ2-1; D unclear. Trimming removed 6 bases at V and 6 bases at J, with 15 bases between. The CDR3 runs to 13 residues. Germline V gives CDR1 SQVTM, CDR2 ANQGSEA. DNA of the CDR3: TGCAGCGTAATTACGGCAGCCTTCAATGAGCAGTTCTTC. Translating it yields CSVITAAFNEQFF.

The J gene is TRBJ2-7, the V gene TRBV4-3; D could derive from TRBD1 or TRBD2 (5 bases each). V shed 1 base and J shed 4 bases, with 26 bases lying between them. This CDR3 contains 19 residues. Germline loops: CDR1 LGHNA, CDR2 YSLEER. CDR3 DNA: TGCGCCAGCAGCCAAGTCTGGGTGGGTAGCGAGGGGAGTTTGTACGAGCAGTACTTC. Encoded protein: CASSQVWVGSEGSLYEQYF.

A few counts support this clonotype. The chain joins TRBV7-2 to TRBJ2-3; unclear D gene. Trimming removed 6 bases from V and 0 bases from J, with 7 bases in between. Germline CDR1 and CDR2: SGHTA and FQGNSA. The CDR3 has 13 amino acids. CDR3 loop: CASSRLSTDTQYF. The CDR3 coding sequence is TGTGCCAGCAGTCGATTAAGCACAGATACGCAGTATTTT.